This T cell receptor (beta chain) derives from a study of blood T cell repertoires in COVID-19. Per germline, CDR1 LGHNA and CDR2 YNFKEQ. J lost 4 bases, V lost 3 bases, and 10 bases had no gene match. The length of the CDR3 is 17 residues. The table came from immunoSEQ multiplex PCR; TCRdb's copy has only in-frame clones and leaves some out. The data hold roughly 360,000 clones, with 70% to 90% observed a single time. The TCR was taken from a young woman with acute COVID-19. The V gene is TRBV4-2, the J gene TRBJ2-1, with 9 bases matching TRBD2. What was sequenced was PBMCs or T cells enriched from blood (not recorded which). CDR3 sequence (DNA): TGTGCCAGCAGCCATCCAAATAGCGGGGGATTATACAATGAGCAGTTCTTC. Translating gives CASSHPNSGGLYNEQFF.